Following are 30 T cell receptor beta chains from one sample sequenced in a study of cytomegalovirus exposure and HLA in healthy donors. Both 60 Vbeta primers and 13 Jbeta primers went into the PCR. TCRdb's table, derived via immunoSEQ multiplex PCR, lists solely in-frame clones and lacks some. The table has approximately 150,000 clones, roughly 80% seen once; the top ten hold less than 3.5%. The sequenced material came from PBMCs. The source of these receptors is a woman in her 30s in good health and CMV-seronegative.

In DNA form, the CDR3 reads TGTGCCAGCAGCCCACTAGGGGGTAAAGAGACCCAGTACTTC. It is translated as CASSPLGGKETQYF. The chain joins TRBV7-6 to TRBJ2-5; a possible D gene is TRBD1 (6 bases). This CDR3 comprises 14 residues. Germline lookup yields CDR1 SGHVS and CDR2 FNYEAQ. Trimming stripped 5 bases from V and 3 bases from J, with 13 bases between.

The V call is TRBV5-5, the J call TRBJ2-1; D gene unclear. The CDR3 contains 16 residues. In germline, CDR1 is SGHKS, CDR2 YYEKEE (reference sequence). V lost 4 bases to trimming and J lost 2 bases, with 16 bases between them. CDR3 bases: TGTGCCAGCAGCCCCGACCCTACGGGTCCCTACAATGAGCAGTTCTTC. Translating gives CASSPDPTGPYNEQFF. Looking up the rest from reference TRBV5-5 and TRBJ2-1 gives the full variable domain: DAGVTQSPTHLIKTRGQQVTLRCSPISGHKSVSWYQQVLGQGPQFIFQYYEKEERGRGNFPDRFSARQFPNYSSELNVNALLLGDSALYLCASSPDPTGPYNEQFFGPGTRLTVL.

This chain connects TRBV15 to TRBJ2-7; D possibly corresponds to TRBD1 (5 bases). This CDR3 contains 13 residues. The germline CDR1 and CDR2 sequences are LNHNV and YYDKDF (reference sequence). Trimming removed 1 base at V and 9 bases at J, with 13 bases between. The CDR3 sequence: CATSRAPGFGQYF. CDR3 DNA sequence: TGTGCCACCAGCAGAGCTCCAGGGTTTGGGCAGTACTTC.

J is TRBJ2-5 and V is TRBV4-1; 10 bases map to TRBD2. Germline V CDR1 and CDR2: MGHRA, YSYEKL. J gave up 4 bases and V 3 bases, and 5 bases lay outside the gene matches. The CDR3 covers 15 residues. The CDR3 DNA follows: TGCGCCAGCAGCCAGGTAGCGGGAGGATTAGAGACCCAGTACTTC. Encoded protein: CASSQVAGGLETQYF.

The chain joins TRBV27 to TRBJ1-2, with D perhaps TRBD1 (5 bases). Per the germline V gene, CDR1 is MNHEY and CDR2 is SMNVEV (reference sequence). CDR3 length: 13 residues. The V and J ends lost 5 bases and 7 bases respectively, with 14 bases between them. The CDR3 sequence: CASSPSGVGGYTF. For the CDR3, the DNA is TGTGCCAGCAGTCCCTCGGGGGTGGGTGGCTACACCTTC.

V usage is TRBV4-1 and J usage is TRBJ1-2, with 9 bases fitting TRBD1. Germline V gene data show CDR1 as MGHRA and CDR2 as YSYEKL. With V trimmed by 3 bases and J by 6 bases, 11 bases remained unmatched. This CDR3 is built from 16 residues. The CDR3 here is CASSHSGTGNLDGYTF. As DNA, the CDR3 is TGCGCCAGCAGCCATTCCGGGACAGGGAATCTCGATGGCTACACCTTC.

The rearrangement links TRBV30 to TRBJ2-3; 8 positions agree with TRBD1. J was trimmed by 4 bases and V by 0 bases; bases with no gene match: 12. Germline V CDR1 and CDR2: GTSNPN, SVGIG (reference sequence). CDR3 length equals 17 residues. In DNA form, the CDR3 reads TGTGCCTGGAGTGTTGGGGGCAGGGGGCCTCTTGCAGATACGCAGTATTTT. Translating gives CAWSVGGRGPLADTQYF.

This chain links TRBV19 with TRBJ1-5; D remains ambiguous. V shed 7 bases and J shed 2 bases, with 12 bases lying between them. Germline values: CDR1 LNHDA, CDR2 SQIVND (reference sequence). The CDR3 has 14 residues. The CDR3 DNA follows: TGTGCCAGTATGGTGGGTGGAGGCAATCAGCCCCAGCATTTT. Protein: CASMVGGGNQPQHF.

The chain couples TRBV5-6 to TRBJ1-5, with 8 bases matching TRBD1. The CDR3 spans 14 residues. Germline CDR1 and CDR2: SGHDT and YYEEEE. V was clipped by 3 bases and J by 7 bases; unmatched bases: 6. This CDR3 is CASSYQGAGQPQHF. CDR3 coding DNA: TGTGCCAGCAGCTACCAGGGGGCGGGACAGCCCCAGCATTTT.

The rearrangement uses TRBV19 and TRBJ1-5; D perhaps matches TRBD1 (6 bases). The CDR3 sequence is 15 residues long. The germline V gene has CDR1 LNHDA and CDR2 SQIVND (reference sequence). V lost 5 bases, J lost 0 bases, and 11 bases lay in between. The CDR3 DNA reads TGTGCCAGTAGTCCACAAGGGGGTAGCAATCAGCCCCAGCATTTT. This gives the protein CASSPQGGSNQPQHF.

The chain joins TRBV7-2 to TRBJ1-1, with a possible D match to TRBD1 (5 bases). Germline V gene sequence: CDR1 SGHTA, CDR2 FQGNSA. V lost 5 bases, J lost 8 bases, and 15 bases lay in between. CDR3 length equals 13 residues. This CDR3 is CASSPGGGFEAFF. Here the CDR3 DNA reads TGTGCCAGCAGCCCCGGGGGAGGGTTCGAAGCTTTCTTT.

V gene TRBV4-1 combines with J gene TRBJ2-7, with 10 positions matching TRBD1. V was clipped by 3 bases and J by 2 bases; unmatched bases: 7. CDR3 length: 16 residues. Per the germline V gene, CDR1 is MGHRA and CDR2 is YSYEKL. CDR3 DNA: TGCGCCAGCAGCCACCCGGGACAGGGGACGACCTACGAGCAGTACTTC. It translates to CASSHPGQGTTYEQYF.

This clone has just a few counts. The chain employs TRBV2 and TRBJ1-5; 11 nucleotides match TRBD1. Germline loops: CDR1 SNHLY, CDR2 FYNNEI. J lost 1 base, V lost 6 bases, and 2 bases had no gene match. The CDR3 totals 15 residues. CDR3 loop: CASRGQGGSNQPQHF. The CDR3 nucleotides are TGTGCCAGCAGGGGACAGGGGGGGAGCAATCAGCCCCAGCATTTT.

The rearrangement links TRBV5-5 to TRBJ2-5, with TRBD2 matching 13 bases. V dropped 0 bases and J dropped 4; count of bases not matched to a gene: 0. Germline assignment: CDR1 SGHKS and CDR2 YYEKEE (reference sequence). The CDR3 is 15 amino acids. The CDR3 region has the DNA TGTGCCAGCAGCTTGGGACTAGCGGGGGGAGAGACCCAGTACTTC. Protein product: CASSLGLAGGETQYF.

The CDR3 DNA reads as TGCGCCAGCAGCCAAGTTGTGGGACATTATTACACAGATACGCAGTATTTT. Amino acid sequence: CASSQVVGHYYTDTQYF. This chain uses TRBV4-3 with TRBJ2-3; a weak D match, TRBD1 (6 bases). The CDR3 runs 17 residues. Germline CDR1 LGHNA, CDR2 YSLEER. Trimming removed 1 base from V and 2 bases from J, with 16 bases in between.

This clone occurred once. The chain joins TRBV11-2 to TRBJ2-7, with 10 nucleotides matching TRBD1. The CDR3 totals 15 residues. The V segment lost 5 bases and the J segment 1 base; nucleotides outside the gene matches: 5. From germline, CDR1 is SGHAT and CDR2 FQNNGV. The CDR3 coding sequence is TGTGCCAGCAGCCGAGGGGGACAGGGGTCCTACGAGCAGTACTTC. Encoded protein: CASSRGGQGSYEQYF.

CDR3 sequence reads: CASRMTLNTEAFF. CDR3 coding DNA: TGCGCCAGCAGGATGACATTGAACACTGAAGCTTTCTTT. The chain recombines TRBV5-1 with TRBJ1-1; no clear D. V lost 5 bases to trimming and J lost 0 bases, with 8 bases between them. Per the germline V gene, CDR1 is SGHRS and CDR2 is YFSETQ. The CDR3 covers 13 residues.

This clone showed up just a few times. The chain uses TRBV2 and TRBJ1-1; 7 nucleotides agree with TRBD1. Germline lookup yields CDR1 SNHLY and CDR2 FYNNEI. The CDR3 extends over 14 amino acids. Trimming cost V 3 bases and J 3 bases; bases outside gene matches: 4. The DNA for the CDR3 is TGTGCCAGCAGTGAGAGGACAGGTTACACTGAAGCTTTCTTT. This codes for CASSERTGYTEAFF.

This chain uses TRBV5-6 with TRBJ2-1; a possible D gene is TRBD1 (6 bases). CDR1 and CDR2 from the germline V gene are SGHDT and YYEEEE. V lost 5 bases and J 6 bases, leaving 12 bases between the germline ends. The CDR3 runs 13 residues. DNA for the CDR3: TGTGCCAGCAGATCGACAGGTTCCAATGAGCAGTTCTTC. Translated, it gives CASRSTGSNEQFF.

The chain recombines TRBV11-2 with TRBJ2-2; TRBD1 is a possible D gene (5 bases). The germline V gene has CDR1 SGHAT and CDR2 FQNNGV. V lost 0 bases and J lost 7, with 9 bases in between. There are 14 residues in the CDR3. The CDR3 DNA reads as TGTGCCAGCAGCTTAGACAGGGTGGGCGGGGAGCTGTTTTTT. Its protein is CASSLDRVGGELFF.

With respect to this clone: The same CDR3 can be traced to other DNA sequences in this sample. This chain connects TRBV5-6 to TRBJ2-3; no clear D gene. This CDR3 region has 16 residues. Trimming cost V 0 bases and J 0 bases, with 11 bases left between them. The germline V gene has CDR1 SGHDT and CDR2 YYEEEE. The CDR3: CASSLGATPSTDTQYF. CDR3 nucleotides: TGTGCCAGCAGCTTGGGAGCTACCCCTAGCACAGATACGCAGTATTTT. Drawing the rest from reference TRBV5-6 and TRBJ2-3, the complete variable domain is DAGVTQSPTHLIKTRGQQVTLRCSPKSGHDTVSWYQQALGQGPQFIFQYYEEEERQRGNFPDRFSGHQFPNYSSELNVNALLLGDSALYLCASSLGATPSTDTQYFGPGTRLTVL.

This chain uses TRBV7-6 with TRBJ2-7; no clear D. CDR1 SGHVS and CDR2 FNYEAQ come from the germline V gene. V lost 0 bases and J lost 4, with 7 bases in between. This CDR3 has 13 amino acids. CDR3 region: CASSLAFGYEQYF. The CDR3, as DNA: TGTGCCAGCAGCTTAGCGTTCGGTTACGAGCAGTACTTC.

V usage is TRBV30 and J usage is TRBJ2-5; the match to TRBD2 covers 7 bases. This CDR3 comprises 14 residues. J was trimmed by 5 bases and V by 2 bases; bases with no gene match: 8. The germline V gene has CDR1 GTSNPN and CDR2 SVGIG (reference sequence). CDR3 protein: CAWSPPGLGETQYF. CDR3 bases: TGTGCCTGGAGTCCCCCCGGACTAGGGGAGACCCAGTACTTC.

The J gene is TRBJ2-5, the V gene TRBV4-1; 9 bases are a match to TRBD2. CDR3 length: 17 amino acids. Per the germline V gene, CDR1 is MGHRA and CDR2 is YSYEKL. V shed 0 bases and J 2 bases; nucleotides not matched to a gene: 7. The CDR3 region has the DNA TGCGCCAGCAGCCAAGAGGGGCGGGGGGGCGTTCAAGAGACCCAGTACTTC. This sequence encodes CASSQEGRGGVQETQYF.

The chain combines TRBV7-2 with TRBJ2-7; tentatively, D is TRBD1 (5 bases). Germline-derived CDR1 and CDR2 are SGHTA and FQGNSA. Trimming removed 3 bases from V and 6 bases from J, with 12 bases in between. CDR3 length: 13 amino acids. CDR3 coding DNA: TGTGCCAGCAGCTTGGCCAGGGCATCCGAGCAGTACTTC. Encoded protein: CASSLARASEQYF. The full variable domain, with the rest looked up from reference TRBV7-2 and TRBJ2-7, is GAGVSQSPSNKVTEKGKDVELRCDPISGHTALYWYRQSLGQGLEFLIYFQGNSAPDKSGLPSDRFSAERTGGSVSTLTIQRTQQEDSAVYLCASSLARASEQYFGPGTRLTVT.

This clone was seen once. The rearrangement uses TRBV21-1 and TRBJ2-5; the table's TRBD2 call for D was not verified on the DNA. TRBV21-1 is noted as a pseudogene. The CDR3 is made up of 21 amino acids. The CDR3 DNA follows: TGTGCCAGCAACCCTCGGAGCGGAGAGACCCAACCTAGTCGGAGCGGAGAGACCCAGTACTTC. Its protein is CASNPRSGETQPSRSGETQYF.

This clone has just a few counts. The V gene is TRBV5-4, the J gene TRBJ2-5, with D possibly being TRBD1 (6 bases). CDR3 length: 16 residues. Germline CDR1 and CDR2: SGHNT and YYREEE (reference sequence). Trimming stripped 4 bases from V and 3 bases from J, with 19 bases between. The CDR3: CASSPPSWGPKETQYF. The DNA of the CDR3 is TGTGCCAGCAGCCCCCCGAGCTGGGGGCCTAAAGAGACCCAGTACTTC.

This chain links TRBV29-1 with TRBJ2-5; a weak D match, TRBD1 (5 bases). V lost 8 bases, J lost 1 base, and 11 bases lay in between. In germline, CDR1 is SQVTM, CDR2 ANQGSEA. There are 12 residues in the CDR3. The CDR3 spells CSHQGFQETQYF. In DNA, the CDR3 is TGCAGCCACCAGGGATTCCAAGAGACCCAGTACTTC. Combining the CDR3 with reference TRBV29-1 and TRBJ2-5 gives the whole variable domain SAVISQKPSRDICQRGTSLTIQCQVDSQVTMMFWYRQQPGQSLTLIATANQGSEATYESGFVIDKFPISRPNLTFSTLTVSNMSPEDSSIYLCSHQGFQETQYFGPGTRLLVL.

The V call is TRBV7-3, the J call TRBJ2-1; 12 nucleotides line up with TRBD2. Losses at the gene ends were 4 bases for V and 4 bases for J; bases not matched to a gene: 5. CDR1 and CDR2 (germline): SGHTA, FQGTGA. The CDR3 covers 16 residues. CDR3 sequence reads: CASSYLGTSGYNEQFF. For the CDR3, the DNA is TGTGCCAGCAGCTACTTAGGGACTAGCGGGTACAATGAGCAGTTCTTC.

The CDR3 nucleotides are TGTGCCAGCAGCCGCCCCGGGGGGCGAGGCTACACCTTC. Amino acid sequence: CASSRPGGRGYTF. V gene TRBV6-5 combines with J gene TRBJ1-2, with D possibly matching TRBD1 (6 bases). With 6 bases removed from V and 8 bases from J, the gap between germline ends came to 16 bases. This CDR3 has 13 residues. Germline CDR1 reads MNHEY; CDR2 reads SVGAGI.